Listed below are T cell receptor beta chains from one sample, sequenced in a study of T cells in tuberculosis. The method was immunoSEQ multiplex PCR; TCRdb's version includes in-frame clones alone and lacks a portion of them. The repertoire has about 30,000 clones, nearly 97% of them found once; the top ten carry less than 2.5%. Sequencing was done on a sample of PBMCs. These receptor sequences come from a donor between 10 and 35 years old with latent tuberculosis or without tuberculosis infection. Each CDR3 is given with its conserved first and last residue. The D gene is left open where the match is weak. Clone size is given for some rows only: seen once, a few or many times, or a class if the clone is expanded.

d_call: NA
v_call: TRBV5-5
j_call: TRBJ2-5
clone_size: NA
cdr3_aa: CASSLAAGGWQETQYF
cdr3_nt: TGTGCCAGCAGCTTGGCGGCAGGGGGGTGGCAAGAGACCCAGTACTTC

d_call: NA
v_call: TRBV28
j_call: TRBJ2-7
clone_size: NA
cdr3_aa: CASSLVLSVSRFYEQYF
cdr3_nt: TGTGCCAGCAGTTTAGTATTGTCGGTTTCTCGGTTCTACGAGCAGTACTTC

d_call: NA
v_call: TRBV5-5
j_call: TRBJ1-1
clone_size: NA
cdr3_aa: CASSLFSGSNTEAFF
cdr3_nt: TGTGCCAGCAGCCTATTTTCAGGGTCTAACACTGAAGCTTTCTTT

d_call: NA
v_call: TRBV2
j_call: TRBJ1-2
clone_size: NA
cdr3_aa: CASSEASTLNFGYTF
cdr3_nt: TGTGCCAGCAGTGAAGCTTCGACTCTCAATTTTGGCTACACCTTC

d_call: NA
v_call: TRBV7-9
j_call: TRBJ2-7
clone_size: NA
cdr3_aa: CASSLDSPQGHEQYF
cdr3_nt: TGTGCCAGCAGCTTAGATAGCCCACAGGGCCACGAGCAGTACTTC

d_call: NA
v_call: TRBV10-1
j_call: TRBJ1-1
clone_size: once
cdr3_aa: CASSEFPLPGQTEAFF
cdr3_nt: TGCGCCAGCAGTGAGTTCCCGTTGCCAGGGCAGACTGAAGCTTTCTTT

d_call: TRBD1
v_call: TRBV20-1
j_call: TRBJ1-2
clone_size: NA
cdr3_aa: CSAGQGYGYTF
cdr3_nt: TGCAGTGCTGGACAGGGCTATGGCTACACCTTC

d_call: NA
v_call: TRBV14
j_call: TRBJ1-2
clone_size: NA
cdr3_aa: CASSPNHYGYTF
cdr3_nt: TGTGCCAGCAGCCCTAACCACTATGGCTACACCTTC

d_call: NA
v_call: TRBV7-3
j_call: TRBJ2-5
clone_size: NA
cdr3_aa: CASSLLTGVQETQYF
cdr3_nt: TGTGCCAGCAGCTTACTGACGGGGGTTCAAGAGACCCAGTACTTC

d_call: TRBD1
v_call: TRBV2
j_call: TRBJ1-4
clone_size: NA
cdr3_aa: CASNRPGTDNEKLFF
cdr3_nt: TGTGCCAGCAACCGACCCGGGACAGACAATGAAAAACTGTTTTTT

d_call: NA
v_call: TRBV7-6
j_call: TRBJ1-1
clone_size: NA
cdr3_aa: CASSRGANTEAFF
cdr3_nt: TGTGCCAGCAGCCGCGGGGCTAACACTGAAGCTTTCTTT

d_call: NA
v_call: TRBV13
j_call: TRBJ2-3
clone_size: NA
cdr3_aa: CASSQPLSTDTQYF
cdr3_nt: TGTGCCAGCAGCCAACCACTTAGCACAGATACGCAGTATTTT

d_call: TRBD1
v_call: TRBV4-1
j_call: TRBJ2-7
clone_size: NA
cdr3_aa: CASSLRGQGNYEQYF
cdr3_nt: TGCGCCAGCAGCCTGAGGGGACAGGGTAATTACGAGCAGTACTTC

d_call: NA
v_call: TRBV6-1
j_call: TRBJ1-2
clone_size: NA
cdr3_aa: CASSDFRGTLNYGYTF
cdr3_nt: TGTGCCAGCAGTGACTTTAGAGGGACACTAAACTATGGCTACACCTTC

d_call: NA
v_call: TRBV7-2
j_call: TRBJ2-7
clone_size: NA
cdr3_aa: CASSQRFSAGGVEQYF
cdr3_nt: TGTGCCAGCAGCCAGAGATTTTCGGCGGGCGGAGTCGAGCAGTACTTC

d_call: NA
v_call: TRBV18
j_call: TRBJ2-7
clone_size: NA
cdr3_aa: CASHLSHSSYEQYF
cdr3_nt: TGTGCCAGCCACCTAAGCCACAGCTCCTACGAGCAGTACTTC

d_call: NA
v_call: TRBV11-2
j_call: TRBJ1-2
clone_size: NA
cdr3_aa: CASSLEVTGSYGYTF
cdr3_nt: TGTGCCAGCAGCTTAGAAGTAACAGGGTCGTATGGCTACACCTTC

d_call: NA
v_call: TRBV30
j_call: TRBJ2-7
clone_size: NA
cdr3_aa: CAWSPSGVYEQYF
cdr3_nt: TGTGCCTGGAGTCCCTCGGGAGTCTACGAGCAGTACTTC

d_call: NA
v_call: TRBV20-1
j_call: TRBJ1-2
clone_size: NA
cdr3_aa: CSANHPDGFF
cdr3_nt: TGCAGTGCTAACCACCCCGACGGGTTCTTC

d_call: TRBD2
v_call: TRBV5-1
j_call: TRBJ2-3
clone_size: NA
cdr3_aa: CASSPRLALTLADTQYF
cdr3_nt: TGCGCCAGCAGCCCGCGACTAGCCCTAACGCTTGCAGATACGCAGTATTTT

d_call: TRBD2
v_call: TRBV19
j_call: TRBJ2-3
clone_size: once
cdr3_aa: CASAGGSTDTQYF
cdr3_nt: TGTGCCAGTGCGGGGGGGAGCACAGATACGCAGTATTTT

d_call: NA
v_call: TRBV11-2
j_call: TRBJ2-1
clone_size: NA
cdr3_aa: CASSFLGGKGDNEQFF
cdr3_nt: TGTGCCAGCAGCTTCCTTGGGGGTAAGGGGGACAATGAGCAGTTCTTC

d_call: NA
v_call: TRBV6-1
j_call: TRBJ1-1
clone_size: once
cdr3_aa: CASSDRENTEAFF
cdr3_nt: TGTGCCAGCAGTGACAGGGAAAACACTGAAGCTTTCTTT

d_call: TRBD1
v_call: TRBV7-9
j_call: TRBJ2-7
clone_size: NA
cdr3_aa: CASSLDGTGVSYEQYF
cdr3_nt: TGTGCCAGCAGCTTAGATGGGACAGGGGTATCCTACGAGCAGTACTTC

d_call: NA
v_call: TRBV29-1
j_call: TRBJ1-2
clone_size: NA
cdr3_aa: CSVGGGSSTRGYTF
cdr3_nt: TGCAGCGTTGGGGGAGGATCGAGTACGAGAGGCTACACCTTC

d_call: NA
v_call: TRBV2
j_call: TRBJ2-7
clone_size: NA
cdr3_aa: CASSEAEGVYEQYF
cdr3_nt: TGTGCCAGCAGTGAAGCTGAGGGAGTTTACGAGCAGTACTTC

d_call: NA
v_call: TRBV11-2
j_call: TRBJ1-1
clone_size: NA
cdr3_aa: CASSLSQVNTEAFF
cdr3_nt: TGTGCCAGCAGCTTATCGCAGGTGAACACTGAAGCTTTCTTT

d_call: TRBD1
v_call: TRBV7-3
j_call: TRBJ2-2
clone_size: NA
cdr3_aa: CASSRQGVDTGELFF
cdr3_nt: TGTGCCAGCAGCCGACAGGGAGTAGACACCGGGGAGCTGTTTTTT

d_call: NA
v_call: TRBV21-1
j_call: TRBJ2-3
clone_size: NA
cdr3_aa: CASSNSSGPFTDTQYF
cdr3_nt: TGTGCCAGCAGCAATTCGAGCGGACCCTTCACAGATACGCAGTATTTT

d_call: TRBD1
v_call: TRBV27
j_call: TRBJ2-7
clone_size: once
cdr3_aa: CASSSGQSVRGQYF
cdr3_nt: TGTGCCAGCAGTTCGGGACAGAGTGTACGTGGGCAGTACTTC

d_call: NA
v_call: TRBV6-5
j_call: TRBJ2-5
clone_size: few
cdr3_aa: CASSPKPNFGTQYF
cdr3_nt: TGTGCCAGCAGTCCCAAACCGAATTTCGGGACCCAGTACTTC

d_call: NA
v_call: TRBV19
j_call: TRBJ1-2
clone_size: NA
cdr3_aa: CASTQGDYGYTF
cdr3_nt: TGTGCCAGTACCCAAGGGGACTATGGCTACACCTTC

d_call: NA
v_call: TRBV10-2
j_call: TRBJ1-4
clone_size: NA
cdr3_aa: CASQGQGYEKLFF
cdr3_nt: TGCGCCAGCCAGGGGCAGGGATATGAAAAACTGTTTTTT

d_call: TRBD2
v_call: TRBV25-1
j_call: TRBJ2-1
clone_size: NA
cdr3_aa: CASSGYLAGGYNEQFF
cdr3_nt: TGTGCCAGCAGTGGATATTTAGCGGGGGGATACAATGAGCAGTTCTTC